The 8 T cell receptor beta chains below come from one sample, sequenced in a study of shared clonotypes between healthy human individuals. The data were produced by immunoSEQ multiplex PCR, yet TCRdb's version contains in-frame clones alone and is incomplete. The sample lists under 600,000 clones, 95% to 98% occurring once. CD8 cells classed as naive were CD45RO-negative and positively selected for CCR7, excluding terminally differentiated effector memory CD45RA+ cells. The sequencing input was naive CD8+ T cells sorted from blood. Every receptor here comes from a man aged 25 to 45 in good health.

This clone was observed a single time. The gene calls are TRBV28 and TRBJ2-3; perhaps TRBD2 as D (6 bases). The CDR3 totals 15 residues. Trimming removed 2 bases from V and 4 bases from J, with 13 bases in between. Germline V gene sequence: CDR1 MDHEN, CDR2 SYDVKM. CDR3 sequence (DNA): TGTGCCAGCAGTTTAATGACTAGTTTCGCAGATACGCAGTATTTT. Its translation is CASSLMTSFADTQYF. Supplemented by reference TRBV28 and TRBJ2-3, the full variable domain reads DVKVTQSSRYLVKRTGEKVFLECVQDMDHENMFWYRQDPGLGLRLIYFSYDVKMKEKGDIPEGYSVSREKKERFSLILESASTNQTSMYLCASSLMTSFADTQYFGPGTRLTVL.

This chain joins TRBV10-3 and TRBJ2-5; D not certain. Trimming shortened V by 10 bases and J by 5 bases, and 20 bases separated the two germline ends. Germline CDR1 and CDR2: ENHRY and SYGVKD. The CDR3 contains 14 residues. In DNA, the CDR3 is TGTGCCACCGAAGAGACGGGTGGCGGCGAGACCCAGTACTTC. This translates into CATEETGGGETQYF.

For the CDR3, the DNA is TGCGCCAGCAGCCAATTTCCCGGGGGACTAGCTACAGATACGCAGTATTTT. Amino acid sequence: CASSQFPGGLATDTQYF. The J gene is TRBJ2-3, the V gene TRBV4-1, with TRBD2 matching over 9 bases. Germline V CDR1 and CDR2: MGHRA, YSYEKL. V dropped 2 bases and J dropped 3; count of bases not matched to a gene: 9. The CDR3 is 17 amino acids.

This chain uses TRBV14 with TRBJ1-2; 11 bases align to TRBD1. Germline CDR1 reads SGHDN; CDR2 reads FVKESK. After removal of 4 bases from V and 8 bases from J, the junction contained 6 bases not matched to a gene. CDR3 length: 14 residues. The CDR3 is CASSPGQGARGYTF. DNA for the CDR3: TGTGCCAGCAGCCCAGGACAGGGGGCTCGGGGCTACACCTTC.

This chain joins TRBV30 and TRBJ2-1; TRBD2 agrees at 7 bases. Germline lookup yields CDR1 GTSNPN and CDR2 SVGIG (reference sequence). CDR3 size: 14 residues. V dropped 4 bases and J dropped 0; count of bases not matched to a gene: 3. The CDR3 here is CAWMAGVSYNEQFF. The CDR3 DNA reads as TGTGCCTGGATGGCGGGGGTCTCCTACAATGAGCAGTTCTTC.

This clone was found once. The J gene is TRBJ1-2, the V gene TRBV20-1, with D possibly TRBD1 on 5 matching bases. The CDR3 consists of 11 residues. V lost 3 bases and J lost 14, with 16 bases in between. Germline V lookup: CDR1 DFQATT, CDR2 SNEGSKA (reference sequence). The CDR3 DNA sequence: TGCAGTGCTAGGGCCGGGACCGCGATTACCTTC. Amino acids: CSARAGTAITF.

The chain uses TRBV7-9 and TRBJ2-7, with 9 bases aligning to TRBD1. The germline CDR1 and CDR2 sequences are SEHNR and FQNEAQ (reference sequence). The V and J ends lost 5 bases and 4 bases, in that order; junction bases with no gene match: 6. This CDR3 has 14 residues. The DNA of the CDR3 is TGTGCCAGCAGCCACCGCGGGACAGGGTACGAGCAGTACTTC. Translated, it gives CASSHRGTGYEQYF.

J is TRBJ2-7 and V is TRBV11-2, with D perhaps TRBD2 (5 bases). The CDR3 extends over 12 amino acids. The germline V and J ends were trimmed by 5 bases and 6 bases, with 11 bases remaining between them. Germline loops: CDR1 SGHAT, CDR2 FQNNGV. The CDR3 nucleotides are TGTGCCAGCAGCGGACTTACTGGCGAGCAGTACTTC. Protein: CASSGLTGEQYF. The full variable domain, with the rest looked up from reference TRBV11-2 and TRBJ2-7, is EAGVAQSPRYKIIEKRQSVAFWCNPISGHATLYWYQQILGQGPKLLIQFQNNGVVDDSQLPKDRFSAERLKGVDSTLKIQPAKLEDSAVYLCASSGLTGEQYFGPGTRLTVT.